The T cell receptor (beta chain) described here comes from a study of cytomegalovirus exposure and HLA in healthy donors. The PCR used 60 Vbeta and 13 Jbeta primers. Clones were read by immunoSEQ multiplex PCR, and TCRdb kept only the in-frame ones, dropping some. Among about 190,000 clones listed, approximately 80% were seen once. The sequence derives from a middle-aged woman in good health and CMV-seronegative. The sequenced sample was PBMCs.

The CDR3: CATQLEGPTSAYTF. The DNA for the CDR3 is TGTGCCACCCAGTTGGAGGGGCCCACCAGTGCCTACACCTTC. This chain links TRBV2 with TRBJ1-2; the D gene is possibly TRBD1 (5 bases). Trimming removed 10 bases at V and 10 bases at J, with 25 bases between. Germline CDR1 reads SNHLY; CDR2 reads FYNNEI. This CDR3 comprises 14 residues.